Each of the 17 T cell receptor beta chains below was sequenced from the same sample in a study of T cells in Graves' hyperthyroidism and ophthalmopathy. TCR beta CDR3 regions were amplified from RNA. HTBI primers were employed in a first-round RT-PCR of the TCR CDR3. TCRdb processed the multiplex PCR reads anew with MiXCR; each CDR3 protein has one entry. Of 700,000 or so distinct CDR3 sequences in the sample, approximately 15% were seen once. Sequencing was performed on blood. These TCRs come from a woman in her 50s with Graves' ophthalmopathy.

This clonotype came up many times. The J gene is TRBJ2-1, the V gene TRBV20-1; 8 bases agree with TRBD2. CDR3 size: 14 residues. V shed 2 bases, J shed 5 bases, and the junction held 5 bases outside the gene matches. The V gene's germline CDR1 is DFQATT and CDR2 SNEGSKA (reference sequence). CDR3 nucleotide sequence: TGCAGTGCTAGAACTTTAGCGGGAAACAATGAGCAGTTCTTC. The encoded protein is CSARTLAGNNEQFF.

This clonotype was seen repeatedly, ten times or more. V and J are TRBV30 and TRBJ1-2; 7 positions match TRBD1. The V segment lost 3 bases and the J segment 4 bases; nucleotides outside the gene matches: 5. Germline V CDR1 and CDR2: GTSNPN, SVGIG (reference sequence). The CDR3 length is 13 residues. This CDR3 is CAWSGQAIYGYTF. In nucleotides, the CDR3 is TGTGCCTGGAGCGGACAGGCTATCTATGGCTACACCTTC.

Of note for this clonotype: A read error is possible here, since a much larger clone lies one base away. The chain has TRBV28 and TRBJ2-2, with 7 bases aligning to TRBD1. This CDR3 is built from 15 residues. Germline lookup yields CDR1 MDHEN and CDR2 SYDVKM. V shed 4 bases, J shed 3 bases, and the junction held 5 bases outside the gene matches. CDR3: CASSWPGGDTGELFF. As DNA, the CDR3 is TGTGCCAGCAGTTGGCCAGGGGGAGACACCGGGGAGCTGTTTTTT.

This clonotype showed up many times. The genes are TRBV7-2 and TRBJ2-1; D uncertain. Trimming pared 2 bases from V and 3 bases from J, leaving 17 bases between. Germline CDR1 and CDR2: SGHTA and FQGNSA. The CDR3 totals 17 residues. Here the CDR3 reads CASSLNRVYRRYNEQFF. The CDR3 DNA is TGTGCCAGCAGCTTAAATCGGGTCTACCGACGCTACAATGAGCAGTTCTTC.

This chain connects TRBV7-6 to TRBJ2-1; D call uncertain. This CDR3 region has 14 residues. CDR1 and CDR2 from the germline V gene are SGHVS and FNYEAQ. Trimming left V 2 bases short and J 3 bases short, with 8 bases between. Written as DNA, the CDR3 is TGTGCCAGCAGCTTATATTTAGACTACAATGAGCAGTTCTTC. This codes for CASSLYLDYNEQFF.

The chain carries TRBV7-2 and TRBJ2-3; no reliable D call. The length of the CDR3 is 13 residues. Per the germline V gene, CDR1 is SGHTA and CDR2 is FQGNSA. Trimming took off 2 bases at V and 7 bases at J, with 10 bases between the two ends. This CDR3 reads CASSLSLQNTQYF. The CDR3 DNA is TGTGCCAGCAGCTTATCCCTACAGAATACGCAGTATTTT.

There are a few counts of this clonotype. With a much larger clone just one base away, this may be a read error. J is TRBJ2-1 and V is TRBV24-1, with a weak D call TRBD1 (7 bases). The CDR3 is 18 residues long. Germline CDR1 reads KGHDR; CDR2 reads SFDVKD. CDR3 sequence: CATSDKDPRRGRMDEQLF. Written as DNA, the CDR3 is TGTGCCACCAGTGACAAAGACCCACGCAGGGGGAGGATGGATGAGCAGCTCTTC.

This clonotype was detected ten times or more. At one end the junction does not follow the germline gene, possibly because of a read error. This chain links TRBV11-3 with TRBJ2-3; 10 bases fit TRBD2. Germline V gene lookup returns CDR1 SGHNT and CDR2 YENEEA. The CDR3 runs to 16 residues. CDR3 sequence (DNA): TGTGCCAGCAGCTCCGTAGCGGGAGGCCTCACAGATGCGCAGTATTTT. Translated, it gives CASSSVAGGLTDAQYF.

This clonotype was found a few times. The V and J genes are TRBV3-1 and TRBJ2-3, with 7 bases lining up with TRBD2. Germline-derived CDR1 and CDR2 are LGHDT and YNNKEL (reference sequence). The CDR3 totals 17 residues. With 0 bases clipped from V and 0 bases from J, the junction kept 6 bases outside the gene matches. Written as DNA, the CDR3 is TGTGCCAGCAGCCAAGACGCTAGCGGATTTAGCACAGATACGCAGTATTTT. This translates into CASSQDASGFSTDTQYF.

Remarks on this clonotype: At one of its ends the junction is not consistent with the germline gene, which may arise from a read error. This rearrangement joins TRBV4-2 to TRBJ1-6; 9 bases line up with TRBD1. The CDR3 has 15 residues. Germline CDR1 reads LGHNA; CDR2 reads YNFKEQ. In DNA form, the CDR3 reads TGTGCCAGCGGCCAAGGGACAGGGAGTATTGCACCCCTCCACTTT. Residues: CASGQGTGSIAPLHF.

Remarks on this clonotype: Possible read error: a much larger clone is one base away. The J gene is TRBJ2-2, the V gene TRBV13, with 8 bases lining up with TRBD2. With V trimmed by 3 bases and J by 2 bases, 5 bases remained unmatched. The CDR3 is 16 amino acids. Germline V lookup: CDR1 PRHDT, CDR2 FYEKMQ (reference sequence). This chain's CDR3 is CASSFRTSQNTGELFF. In DNA form, the CDR3 reads TGTGCCAGCAGCTTCCGGACTAGCCAAAACACCGGGGAGCTGTTTTTT.

Points on this clonotype: A read error may be the cause here, since a much bigger clone is one base away. Since the CDR3 does not end with the conserved phenylalanine or tryptophan, this likely comes from a read error. The chain joins TRBV7-8 to TRBJ2-5, with 7 bases fitting TRBD2. Germline assignment: CDR1 SGHVS and CDR2 FQNEAQ. The V and J ends lost 5 bases and 7 bases, in that order; junction bases with no gene match: 7. CDR3 size: 13 residues. CDR3: CASSRRELVTQYL. The DNA for the CDR3 is TGTGCCAGCAGCAGGCGGGAGTTGGTGACCCAGTACCTC.

Points on this clonotype: Being one base from a much bigger clone, this may be a read error. This chain links TRBV5-1 with TRBJ2-7; D possibly uses TRBD1 or TRBD2 (7 bases each). Germline V gene data show CDR1 as SGHRS and CDR2 as YFSETQ. V gave up 3 bases and J gave up 6 bases, with 13 bases separating them. The CDR3 spans 13 residues. DNA for the CDR3: TGCGCCAGCAGCTCGGGACAGCGGGGCGAGCAGTACTTC. It codes for CASSSGQRGEQYF. Full variable domain (remainder filled in from reference TRBV5-1 and TRBJ2-7): KAGVTQTPRYLIKTRGQQVTLSCSPISGHRSVSWYQQTPGQGLQFLFEYFSETQRNKGNFPGRFSGRQFSNSRSEMNVSTLELGDSALYLCASSSGQRGEQYFGPGTRLTVT.

The V gene is TRBV4-1, the J gene TRBJ1-5; D is unresolved. The CDR3 loop spans 15 amino acids. V gave up 0 bases and J gave up 10 bases, with 16 bases separating them. Germline loops: CDR1 MGHRA, CDR2 YSYEKL. Here the CDR3 reads CASSQEGQKTGPQHF. CDR3 nucleotide sequence: TGCGCCAGCAGCCAAGAAGGGCAGAAAACCGGACCCCAGCATTTT.

A few counts support this clonotype. The junction departs from the called germline gene at one end, perhaps through a read error. The CDR3 sequence: CSVEDRGVATQYF. In nucleotides, the CDR3 is TGCAGCGTAGAAGACAGGGGGGTTGCGACCCAGTACTTC. V gene TRBV29-1 combines with J gene TRBJ2-5, with 9 bases matching TRBD1. Germline loops: CDR1 SQVTM, CDR2 ANQGSEA. The CDR3 contains 13 residues.

This clonotype was observed at least ten times. V usage is TRBV12-3 or TRBV12-4 and J usage is TRBJ2-1, with D possibly matching TRBD2 (6 bases). The length of the CDR3 is 17 residues. The germline V and J ends were trimmed by 6 bases and 2 bases, with 20 bases remaining between them. Here the CDR3 DNA reads TGTGCCAGCAGAAATCCGGGACTCCACTCTACCTACAATGAGCAGTTCTTC. It is translated as CASRNPGLHSTYNEQFF.

This clonotype came up a few times. This sequence joins TRBV7-3 and TRBJ1-6, with a possible D match to TRBD1 (6 bases). V gave up 3 bases and J gave up 9 bases, with 18 bases separating them. Germline loops: CDR1 SGHTA, CDR2 FQGTGA. This CDR3 has 16 residues. CDR3 loop: CASSFGHRENASPLHF. The CDR3 DNA reads TGTGCCAGCAGCTTTGGACACAGGGAGAACGCTTCACCCCTCCACTTT. The full variable domain, rest sourced from reference TRBV7-3 and TRBJ1-6, is GAGVSQTPSNKVTEKGKYVELRCDPISGHTALYWYRQSLGQGPEFLIYFQGTGAADDSGLPNDRFFAVRPEGSVSTLKIQRTERGDSAVYLCASSFGHRENASPLHFGNGTRLTVT.